The 3 T cell receptor beta chains presented below share a single source sample, sequenced in a study of Graves' ophthalmopathy and Graves' hyperthyroidism. Amplification of TCR beta CDR3 regions used RNA transcripts. Investigators did first-round RT-PCR with HTBI primers, then second-round multiplex PCR. TCRdb itself ran the multiplex PCR reads through MiXCR, one entry per CDR3 protein. The table has 600,000 to 950,000 distinct CDR3 sequences, roughly two fifths seen once. Material: peripheral blood. These receptors were obtained from an adult man with Graves' ophthalmopathy.

V is TRBV29-1 and J is TRBJ1-1; D is possibly TRBD1 (6 bases). From germline, CDR1 is SQVTM and CDR2 ANQGSEA. The V and J ends lost 6 bases and 3 bases respectively, with 11 bases between them. This CDR3 has 12 amino acids. In nucleotides, the CDR3 is TGCAGCGTAGTTACAGGGTACACTGAAGCTTTCTTT. Residues: CSVVTGYTEAFF.

This clonotype was seen a handful of times. The V and J genes are TRBV20-1 and TRBJ1-6; TRBD1 aligns across 7 bases. Losses at the gene ends were 5 bases for V and 0 bases for J; bases not matched to a gene: 7. CDR1 and CDR2 (germline): DFQATT, SNEGSKA (reference sequence). The CDR3 runs 16 residues. The CDR3: CSAPRDSSSYNSPLHF. The CDR3, as DNA: TGCAGTGCTCCTCGGGACAGCAGCTCCTATAATTCACCCCTCCACTTT.

This clonotype was seen repeatedly, ten times or more. The chain carries TRBV7-8 and TRBJ1-1; D gene ambiguous. The V end lost 4 bases, the J end lost 1 base, and 7 bases lay between the germline ends. The V gene's germline CDR1 is SGHVS and CDR2 FQNEAQ. The CDR3 loop spans 13 amino acids. This CDR3 is CASSWRQNTEAFF. CDR3 bases: TGTGCCAGCAGCTGGCGACAGAACACTGAAGCTTTCTTT.